This entry features one TCR beta chain sequence. This table comes from immunoSEQ multiplex PCR, and its TCRdb copy is limited to in-frame clones, with some not included. The repertoire holds over 55,000 clones, just under 97% seen once, with approximately 0.2% in the top ten. CDR3 length equals 15 residues. Looked up from germline, CDR1 is MDHEN and CDR2 is SYDVKM. V was clipped by 2 bases and J by 4 bases, with 11 bases between them. These data are taken from a study of technical replicates of blood from a few donors. This sequence originates from a human donor in good health. Source material: T cells isolated from PBMCs. The chain recombines TRBV28 with TRBJ2-2; the D is unclear. As DNA, the CDR3 is TGTGCCAGCAGTTTAATGTTTGCGGTCACCGGGGAGCTGTTTTTT. This sequence encodes CASSLMFAVTGELFF.